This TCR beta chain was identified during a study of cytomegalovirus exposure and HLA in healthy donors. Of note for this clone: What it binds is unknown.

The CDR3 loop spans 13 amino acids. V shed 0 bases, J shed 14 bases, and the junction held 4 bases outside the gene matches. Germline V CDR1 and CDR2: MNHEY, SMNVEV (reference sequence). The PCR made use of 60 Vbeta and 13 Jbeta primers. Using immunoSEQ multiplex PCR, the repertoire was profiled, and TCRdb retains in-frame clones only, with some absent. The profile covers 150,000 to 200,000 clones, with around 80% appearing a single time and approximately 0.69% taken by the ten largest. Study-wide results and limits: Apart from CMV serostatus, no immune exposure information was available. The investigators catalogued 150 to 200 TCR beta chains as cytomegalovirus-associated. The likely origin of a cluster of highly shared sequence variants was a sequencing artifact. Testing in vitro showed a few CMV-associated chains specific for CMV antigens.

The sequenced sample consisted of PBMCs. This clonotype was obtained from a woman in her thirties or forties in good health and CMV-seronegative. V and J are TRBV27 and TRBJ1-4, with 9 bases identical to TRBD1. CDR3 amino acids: CASSLSGQGRLFF. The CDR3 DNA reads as TGTGCCAGCAGTTTATCGGGACAGGGTCGGCTGTTTTTT.